This paragraph reports one T cell receptor beta chain. Its antigen is unknown. This entry is derived from a study of cytomegalovirus exposure and HLA in healthy donors. Whole-study findings and limits: As immune exposure information, only CMV serostatus was available.

Donors consisted of healthy bone marrow donors. There are 16 residues in the CDR3. The V gene lost 2 bases and the J gene lost 0 bases, with 11 bases spanning the gap. Germline CDR1 is GTSNPN and CDR2 is SVGIG (reference sequence). Primers: 60 Vbeta forward and 13 Jbeta reverse. Sequencing used immunoSEQ multiplex PCR; TCRdb keeps in-frame clones, though not all of them. This table has 70,000 to 95,000 clones, about 78% appearing once. This TCR derives from a man aged 35-49 years in good health and CMV-seronegative. The gene calls are TRBV30 and TRBJ2-6, with no clear D. Sequences were obtained from PBMCs. DNA of the CDR3: TGTGCCTGGAGTCCCGCCAGAAGCTCTGGGGCCAACGTCCTGACTTTC. Translated: CAWSPARSSGANVLTF.